This record covers a single TCR beta chain. This record belongs to a study of blood T cell repertoires in COVID-19. Sequenced by immunoSEQ multiplex PCR; TCRdb stores in-frame clones only, minus some. The sample carries 35,000 to 50,000 clones, roughly 81% recorded once. Germline V gene sequence: CDR1 SGDLS, CDR2 YYNGEE. The CDR3 runs to 16 residues. V dropped 4 bases and J dropped 3; count of bases not matched to a gene: 5. The rearrangement uses TRBV9 and TRBJ1-6; 9 nucleotides match TRBD1. Specimen: peripheral blood. The source is a human donor in a cohort sampled during active COVID-19. CDR3 protein: CASSRTGGDYNSPLHF. The CDR3 DNA reads as TGTGCCAGCAGCCGCACAGGGGGCGACTATAATTCACCCCTCCACTTT.